These T cell receptor beta chains were read from a single sample in a study of T cells in Graves' hyperthyroidism and ophthalmopathy. TCRdb re-called the multiplex PCR reads through MiXCR, storing one row per CDR3 protein. The profile covers about 350,000 distinct CDR3 sequences, with 11% to 15% appearing a single time and around 23% taken by the ten largest. The material sequenced was blood. These TCRs come from a young woman with Graves' hyperthyroidism. Each CDR3 is given with its conserved first and last residue. Each record gives: CDR3 DNA, CDR3 protein, D gene, clone size, J gene, V gene. D genes are given only for firm matches. The size field is filled for only some rows; it gives once, few, many or a size class.

TGTGCCAGCAGCTTAGTAGAGGGCCAAACGTACGAGCAGTACTTC CASSLVEGQTYEQYF - many TRBJ2-7 TRBV7-2
TGCGCCAGCAGTGTCGCGGGAGGGGGAAGCTCCTACAATGAGCAGTTCTTC CASSVAGGGSSYNEQFF TRBD2 few TRBJ2-1 TRBV10-2
TGCAGTGCAGCAAAGTCTGGAAACACCATATATTTT CSAAKSGNTIYF - many TRBJ1-3 TRBV20-1
TGTGCCAGCAGCCAAGATTCAGGGACTTTCGCGGAGACCCTGTACTTC CASSQDSGTFAETLYF - - TRBJ2-5 TRBV3-1
TGTGCCAGCAGTTTTAATACCCCGGGGAGTCGCGGAAATTCACCCCTCCACTTT CASSFNTPGSRGNSPLHF - many TRBJ1-6 TRBV28
TGTGCCAGCGAGGACTATGCGAATGAAGCTTTCTTT CASEDYANEAFF - few TRBJ1-1 TRBV28
TGTGCCTGCATGAGGGGTTCCCGCGCGAACACCGGGGAGCTGTTTTTT CACMRGSRANTGELFF - few TRBJ2-2 TRBV30
TGTGCCAGCAGAAGAATTCCGGGACTAGCGGGAGTGGATGAGCAGTTCTTC CASRRIPGLAGVDEQFF TRBD2 - TRBJ2-1 TRBV5-4
TGCAGCGTTAGAACAGGGGGATACTATGGCTACACCTTC CSVRTGGYYGYTF TRBD1 - TRBJ1-2 TRBV29-1
TGTGCCAGCAGCGCCCGGACAGGGTCTAACGAGCAGTACTTC CASSARTGSNEQYF TRBD1 few TRBJ2-7 TRBV7-2
TGTGCCAGCAGTGATTTGGACCCGGGAGCGCAGTATTTT CASSDLDPGAQYF - many TRBJ2-3 TRBV2
TGTGCCAGCAGCCCGGTACAGAGGAGCGGCCTCTACGAGCAGTACTTC CASSPVQRSGLYEQYF - many TRBJ2-7 TRBV11-2
TGTGCCAGCAGTTACTCGAAAGGCTACACCTTC CASSYSKGYTF - few TRBJ1-2 TRBV6-5
TGTGCCAGCACCGGGCGGGACAGGGTCTTCTTGGAGACCCAGCATTTT CASTGRDRVFLETQHF TRBD1 many TRBJ1-5 TRBV28